The rows below give T cell receptor beta chains drawn from one sample of a study of blood T cell repertoires in COVID-19. TCRdb's copy holds only in-frame clones and misses some; the assay was immunoSEQ multiplex PCR. The data contain 200,000 to 250,000 clones, about 90% of them singletons. The sequencing input was PBMCs or T cells enriched from blood (not recorded which). The receptors shown here come from a woman aged 45-65 years in a cohort exposed to, infected with or recovered from COVID-19 (not recorded which). CDR3s include the opening cysteine and the closing phenylalanine or tryptophan. The D gene is left open where the match is weak. Clone size appears in some rows only: once, few, many, or a class for an expanded clone.

>TRBV5-4|TRBD1|TRBJ1-2|.
TGTGCCAGCAGCATTGGACAGGGCTCCTATGGCTACACCTTC
CASSIGQGSYGYTF
>TRBV6-2/TRBV6-3|TRBD1|TRBJ1-6|.
TGTGCCAGCAGTTACGGACAGGGTAATTCACCCCTCCACTTT
CASSYGQGNSPLHF
>TRBV6-2/TRBV6-3|.|TRBJ1-1|.
TGTGCCAGCAGCCAGGATCGAGATTGGACAGAGACCTACACTGAAGCTTTCTTT
CASSQDRDWTETYTEAFF
>TRBV28|TRBD1|TRBJ1-1|.
TGTGCCAGCAGTGCTCCGGGACAGTACACTGAAGCTTTCTTT
CASSAPGQYTEAFF
>TRBV18|.|TRBJ1-1|.
TGTGCCAGCTCACCTCCCGGGTCCCCAAGGTCCACTGAAGCTTTCTTT
CASSPPGSPRSTEAFF
>TRBV6-2/TRBV6-3|.|TRBJ1-6|few
TGTGCCAGCAGTTCCGGACAGCTCCTTAATTCACCCCTCCACTTT
CASSSGQLLNSPLHF
>TRBV29-1|.|TRBJ1-2|.
TGCAGCGTTCTCGGATTCTTGGGTCCGGGAAACTATGGCTACACCTTC
CSVLGFLGPGNYGYTF
>TRBV27|.|TRBJ1-6|once
TGTGCCAGCAGTCTAGGCAGGGGTTCACCCCTCCACTTT
CASSLGRGSPLHF
>TRBV11-1|TRBD1|TRBJ1-6|.
TGTGCCAGCAGTAAGAGACAGGGTCGAAATTCACCCCTCCACTTT
CASSKRQGRNSPLHF
>TRBV9|TRBD1|TRBJ1-3|.
TGTGCCAGCAGCGAGGGACAGTACTCTGGAAACACCATATATTTT
CASSEGQYSGNTIYF
>TRBV29-1|.|TRBJ2-5|.
TGCAGCGGAATTACCGGGATTAGAGAGACCCAGTACTTC
CSGITGIRETQYF
>TRBV6-5|TRBD1|TRBJ1-1|few
TGTGCCAGCAGGTGGGGACAGGGTGGATTGGCTTTCTTT
CASRWGQGGLAFF
>TRBV27|.|TRBJ1-6|few
TGTGCCAGCGGGGCGGAATATAATTCACCCCTCCACTTT
CASGAEYNSPLHF
>TRBV3-1/TRBV3-2|.|TRBJ1-3|.
TGTGCCAGCAGCCAGGGCACAGCGGGCCTTGGAAACACCATATATTTT
CASSQGTAGLGNTIYF
>TRBV10-3|TRBD1|TRBJ2-7|.
TGTGCCATCAGTGCGGACAGGGGCGCTTTTTACGAGCAGTACTTC
CAISADRGAFYEQYF
>TRBV5-1|.|TRBJ2-1|.
TGCGCCAGCAGCACGTACTTAGTCTCTGTCAACAATGAGCAGTTCTTC
CASSTYLVSVNNEQFF
>TRBV6-2/TRBV6-3|TRBD1|TRBJ1-5|.
TGTGCCAGTAGTACAGGGGCCTTTGGGAATCAGCCCCAGCATTTT
CASSTGAFGNQPQHF
>TRBV10-3|TRBD1|TRBJ1-5|.
TGTGCCACTAAGGACAGGCTCGATCAGCCCCAGCATTTT
CATKDRLDQPQHF